Sequencing of this TCR beta chain was carried out in a study of shared clonotypes between healthy human individuals. CDR1 SEHNR and CDR2 FQNEAQ come from the germline V gene (reference sequence). Between the trimmed V and J ends, which lost 1 base and 1 base, there was a span of 7 bases. The CDR3 runs 15 residues. Study results and limitations: Shared across several donors were approximately 5% of the naive CD4 clonotypes.

Using immunoSEQ multiplex PCR, the repertoire was profiled, and TCRdb retains in-frame clones only, with some absent. The sample lists under 2,500,000 clones, approximately 95% occurring once. On this clone itself: Its cognate antigen is unknown.

The sequence was obtained from a man aged 18 to 35 in good health. The source material was naive CD4+ T cells sorted from blood. Subset denoted: CD45RA+ positively selected. The chain combines TRBV7-9 with TRBJ1-4, with D uncertain. DNA for the CDR3: TGTGCCAGCAGCTTAGTGATGGGAACTAATGAAAAACTGTTTTTT. Translated: CASSLVMGTNEKLFF.